The present entry profiles one T cell receptor (beta chain) with its context. The entry originates in a study of blood T cell repertoires in COVID-19. Study details: In each case, the material was cDNA or gDNA derived from T cells, B-cell-depleted T cells, or PBMCs.

The CDR3 is 17 residues long. From germline, CDR1 is LGHNA and CDR2 YNFKEQ. Germline trimming cut 4 bases from V and 8 bases from J; bases unmatched to any gene: 13. Clones were sequenced by immunoSEQ multiplex PCR, and TCRdb holds only the in-frame ones, with some missing. The sample has 200,000 to 250,000 clones, 65% to 90% seen once. This sequence was found in a man between 45 and 60 years old with active or convalescent COVID-19. The source material was peripheral blood. The chain joins TRBV4-2 to TRBJ1-6; 8 positions match TRBD1. The CDR3 region is CASSPLVRQGAYSPLHF. In DNA form, the CDR3 reads TGTGCCAGCAGCCCGCTGGTTCGGCAGGGGGCTTATTCACCCCTCCACTTT.